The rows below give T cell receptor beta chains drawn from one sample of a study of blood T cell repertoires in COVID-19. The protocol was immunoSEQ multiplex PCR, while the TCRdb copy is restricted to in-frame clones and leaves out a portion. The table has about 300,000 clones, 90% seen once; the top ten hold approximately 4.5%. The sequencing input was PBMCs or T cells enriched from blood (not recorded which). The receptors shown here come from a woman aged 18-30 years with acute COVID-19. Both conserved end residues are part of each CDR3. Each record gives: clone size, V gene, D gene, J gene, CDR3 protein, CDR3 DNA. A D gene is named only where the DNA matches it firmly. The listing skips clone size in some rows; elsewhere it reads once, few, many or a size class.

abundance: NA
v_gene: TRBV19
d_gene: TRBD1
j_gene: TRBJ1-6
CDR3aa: CASSSPGQGGNSPLHF
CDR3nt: TGTGCCAGTAGTTCTCCCGGACAGGGAGGGAATTCACCCCTCCACTTT

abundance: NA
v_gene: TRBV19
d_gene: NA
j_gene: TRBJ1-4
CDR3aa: CASNRGTLEKLFF
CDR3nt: TGTGCCAGTAACCGCGGGACGCTCGAAAAACTGTTTTTT

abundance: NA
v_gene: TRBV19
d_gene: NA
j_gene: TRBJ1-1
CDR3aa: CASSQANTEAFF
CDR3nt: TGTGCCAGTAGCCAGGCGAACACTGAAGCTTTCTTT

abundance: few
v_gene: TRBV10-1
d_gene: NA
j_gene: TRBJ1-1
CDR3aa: CASSEGRERMNTEAFF
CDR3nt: TGCGCCAGCAGTGAGGGCAGGGAACGGATGAACACTGAAGCTTTCTTT

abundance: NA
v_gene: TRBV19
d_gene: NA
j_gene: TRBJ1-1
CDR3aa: CASSIQRNTEAFF
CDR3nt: TGTGCCAGTAGTATACAGCGGAACACTGAAGCTTTCTTT

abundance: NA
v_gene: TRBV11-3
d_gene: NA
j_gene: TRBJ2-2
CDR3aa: CASSWTVNTGELFF
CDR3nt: TGTGCCAGCAGCTGGACAGTGAACACCGGGGAGCTGTTTTTT

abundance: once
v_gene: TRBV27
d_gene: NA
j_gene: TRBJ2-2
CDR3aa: CASSDYREEGELFF
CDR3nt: TGTGCCAGCAGCGATTACAGGGAAGAAGGGGAGCTGTTTTTT

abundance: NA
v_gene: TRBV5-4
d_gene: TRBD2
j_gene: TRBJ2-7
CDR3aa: CASSSASGRPYEQYF
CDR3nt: TGTGCCAGCAGCAGTGCTAGCGGAAGACCCTACGAGCAGTACTTC

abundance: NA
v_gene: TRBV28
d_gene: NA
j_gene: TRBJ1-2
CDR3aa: CASSVTGLGDYGYTF
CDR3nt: TGTGCCAGCAGTGTTACAGGGTTGGGGGACTATGGCTACACCTTC

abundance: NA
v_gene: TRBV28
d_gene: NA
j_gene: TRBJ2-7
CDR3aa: CASSPGSEYEQYF
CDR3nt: TGTGCCAGCAGCCCCGGGAGCGAGTACGAGCAGTACTTC

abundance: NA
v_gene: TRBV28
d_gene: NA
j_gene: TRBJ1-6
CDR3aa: CASSFFRLSGNSPLHF
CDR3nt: TGTGCCAGCAGTTTTTTTCGACTAAGCGGTAATTCACCCCTCCACTTT

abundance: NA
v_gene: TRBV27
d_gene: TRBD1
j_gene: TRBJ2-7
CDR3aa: CASSRGQGYEQYF
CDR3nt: TGTGCCAGCAGTAGGGGACAGGGCTACGAGCAGTACTTC

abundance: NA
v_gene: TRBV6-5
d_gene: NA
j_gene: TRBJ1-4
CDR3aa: CASRYNEKLFF
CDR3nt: TGTGCCAGCCGGTATAATGAAAAACTGTTTTTT

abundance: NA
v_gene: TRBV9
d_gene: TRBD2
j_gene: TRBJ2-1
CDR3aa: CASSVGTGGEQFF
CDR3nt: TGTGCCAGCAGCGTAGGGACGGGAGGAGAGCAGTTCTTC

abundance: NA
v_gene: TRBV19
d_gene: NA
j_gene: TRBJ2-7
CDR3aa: CASSISFQGHEQYF
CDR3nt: TGTGCCAGTAGTATTAGCTTCCAGGGTCACGAGCAGTACTTC

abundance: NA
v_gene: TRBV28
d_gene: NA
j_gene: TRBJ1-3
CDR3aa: CASSFVRSSGNTIYF
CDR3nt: TGTGCCAGCAGTTTTGTACGGAGCTCTGGAAACACCATATATTTT

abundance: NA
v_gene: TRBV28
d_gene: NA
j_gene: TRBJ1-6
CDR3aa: CASSGVEGSSYNSPLHF
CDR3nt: TGTGCCAGCAGTGGGGTGGAGGGGAGCTCCTATAATTCACCCCTCCACTTT

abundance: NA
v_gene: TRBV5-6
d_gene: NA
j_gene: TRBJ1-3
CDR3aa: CASSLGGGWNTIYF
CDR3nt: TGTGCCAGCAGCTTGGGGGGCGGCTGGAACACCATATATTTT

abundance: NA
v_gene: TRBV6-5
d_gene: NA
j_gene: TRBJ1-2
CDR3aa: CASSASGEYGYTF
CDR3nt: TGTGCCAGCAGCGCGAGCGGGGAGTATGGCTACACCTTC

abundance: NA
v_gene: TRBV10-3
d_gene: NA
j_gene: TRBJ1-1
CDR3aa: CAISESAGVNTEAFF
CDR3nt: TGTGCCATCAGTGAGTCGGCAGGGGTGAACACTGAAGCTTTCTTT

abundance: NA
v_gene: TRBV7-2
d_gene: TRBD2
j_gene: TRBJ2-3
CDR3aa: CASSLARASGRYGTQYF
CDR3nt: TGTGCCAGCAGCTTAGCGCGGGCTAGCGGGAGGTACGGTACGCAGTATTTT

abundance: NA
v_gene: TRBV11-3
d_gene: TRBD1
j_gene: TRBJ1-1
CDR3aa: CASNPGRTGITEAFF
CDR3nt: TGTGCCAGCAACCCGGGCCGGACAGGGATCACTGAAGCTTTCTTT

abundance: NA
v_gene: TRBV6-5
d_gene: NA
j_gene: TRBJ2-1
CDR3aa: CASSKQDYNEQFF
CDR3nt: TGTGCCAGCAGTAAACAGGATTACAATGAGCAGTTCTTC

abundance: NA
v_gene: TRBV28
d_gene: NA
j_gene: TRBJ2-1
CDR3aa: CASRPAGLYNEQFF
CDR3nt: TGTGCCAGCAGACCAGCAGGGCTATACAATGAGCAGTTCTTC

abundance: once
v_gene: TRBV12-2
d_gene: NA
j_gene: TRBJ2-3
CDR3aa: CASRSLGTSARTDTQYF
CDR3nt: TGTGCAAGTCGCTCCCTCGGGACTAGCGCACGCACAGATACGCAGTATTTT